Below are 13 T cell receptor beta chains sequenced from a single sample in a study of post-analysis software for immune sequencing data. Findings and limits, study-wide: Five or six TRBV segments were significantly more frequent in patients than in controls. TRBV5-6, TRBV5-1 and TRBV20-1 were among these segments.

Antigen specificity for these receptors is unknown. Researchers reported that TCR beta cDNA libraries carried unique molecular identifiers. MiXCR was run by TCRdb on the PCR reads, yielding one entry per CDR3 protein. The sample yields 450,000 to 650,000 distinct CDR3 sequences, roughly 47% seen once. The sequenced sample consisted of blood. The receptors were gathered from a girl aged 10-17 years with multiple sclerosis.

The rearrangement joins TRBV10-3 to TRBJ1-5; weak D call: TRBD1 (6 bases). Germline V CDR1 and CDR2: ENHRY, SYGVKD. Trimming left V 3 bases short and J 7 bases short, with 16 bases between. CDR3 size: 15 residues. The CDR3 DNA sequence: TGTGCCATCAGTGACTCAGGGGACCGTCGGCAGCCCCAGCATTTT. Protein: CAISDSGDRRQPQHF.

This clonotype occurred a few times. V gene TRBV12-3 or TRBV12-4 combines with J gene TRBJ2-1; D not certain. The V and J ends lost 5 bases and 8 bases respectively, with 10 bases between them. The CDR3 consists of 12 residues. The CDR3 DNA sequence: TGTGCCAGCAGTCCTACTGCCTATGAGCAGTTCTTC. Translated: CASSPTAYEQFF.

This clonotype turned up a few times. The chain joins TRBV12-3 or TRBV12-4 to TRBJ2-5; 11 bases align to TRBD2. Trimming cost V 6 bases and J 1 base; bases outside gene matches: 4. The CDR3 contains 15 residues. In DNA, the CDR3 is TGTGCCAGCAGCCTTAGCGGGGGGGCCCAAGAGACCCAGTACTTC. Translated: CASSLSGGAQETQYF.

This chain joins TRBV27 and TRBJ2-7; D gene uncertain. V lost 6 bases, J lost 0 bases, and 18 bases lay in between. CDR1 and CDR2 from the germline V gene are MNHEY and SMNVEV (reference sequence). The length of the CDR3 is 16 residues. The CDR3 sequence is CASSRRPDGFSYEQYF. In DNA, the CDR3 is TGTGCCAGCAGCCGACGACCTGACGGCTTCTCCTACGAGCAGTACTTC.

The CDR3 is CASSFQDRASPLHF. CDR3 bases: TGTGCCAGCAGTTTCCAGGACAGGGCCTCACCCCTCCACTTT. This chain uses TRBV12-3 or TRBV12-4 with TRBJ1-6; TRBD1 aligns across 8 bases. The CDR3 runs to 14 residues. Unmatched junction bases numbered 5, after V lost 3 bases and J lost 10 bases.

This chain connects TRBV3-1 to TRBJ2-1, with 10 bases identical to TRBD2. The germline gives CDR1 LGHDT, CDR2 YNNKEL (reference sequence). This CDR3 has 15 amino acids. V shed 4 bases and J 6 bases; nucleotides not matched to a gene: 6. CDR3 loop: CASSPSGRVGNEQFF. The CDR3 DNA is TGTGCCAGCAGCCCTAGCGGGAGAGTTGGCAATGAGCAGTTCTTC.

Concerning this clonotype: One junction end does not reproduce the germline sequence, and a read error may be involved. V is TRBV12-3 or TRBV12-4 and J is TRBJ2-1, with D unresolved. This CDR3 is built from 12 residues. Here the CDR3 reads CVSSLVWDEQFF. The DNA of the CDR3 is TGTGTCAGCAGTTTAGTGTGGGATGAGCAGTTCTTC.

This chain links TRBV2 with TRBJ2-5, with 9 bases fitting TRBD2. CDR3 size: 16 residues. Trimming removed 2 bases from V and 5 bases from J; junction bases left unmatched: 9. The germline CDR1 and CDR2 sequences are SNHLY and FYNNEI. CDR3 sequence: CASSEWSGLATETQYF. CDR3 coding DNA: TGTGCCAGCAGTGAATGGTCGGGACTAGCAACCGAGACCCAGTACTTC.

This clonotype was found once. This chain links TRBV29-1 with TRBJ1-2, with TRBD1 matching over 8 bases. Germline values: CDR1 SQVTM, CDR2 ANQGSEA. The ends lost 6 bases at V and 4 bases at J; junction bases unmatched: 10. The CDR3 is made up of 14 amino acids. The CDR3 nucleotides read TGCAGCGTCCGCCGGGACAGGACAGGCTATGGCTACACCTTC. It specifies CSVRRDRTGYGYTF. The full variable domain, in which reference TRBV29-1 and TRBJ1-2 provide the parts outside the CDR3, is SAVISQKPSRDICQRGTSLTIQCQVDSQVTMMFWYRQQPGQSLTLIATANQGSEATYESGFVIDKFPISRPNLTFSTLTVSNMSPEDSSIYLCSVRRDRTGYGYTFGSGTRLTVV.

The rearrangement uses TRBV7-8 and TRBJ2-4; D gene uncertain. V was pared by 4 bases and J by 1 base, with 14 bases between. The germline gives CDR1 SGHVS, CDR2 FQNEAQ. The CDR3 has 16 amino acids. The CDR3 bases are TGTGCCAGCAGCTGGAGTTTGCGACTGGCCAAAAACATTCAGTACTTC. It translates to CASSWSLRLAKNIQYF.

In DNA, the CDR3 is TGCGCCAGCAGCGTACGTGCAGGGGGTAGACCTGGAAACACCATATATTTT. Its translation is CASSVRAGGRPGNTIYF. The chain is built from TRBV4-3 and TRBJ1-3; 7 bases align to TRBD1. Germline assignment: CDR1 LGHNA and CDR2 YSLEER. The V segment lost 5 bases and the J segment 2 bases; nucleotides outside the gene matches: 12. The CDR3 consists of 17 residues.

The genes are TRBV10-3 and TRBJ2-7; 10 bases match TRBD1. The end of the DNA is better explained by TRBJ2-5, so the J call may be wrong. Germline CDR1 reads ENHRY; CDR2 reads SYGVKD. The CDR3 consists of 14 residues. CDR3 DNA: TGTGCCATCAGCGCGACAGGGGGCGAGGGGACCCAGTACTTC. It codes for CAISATGGEGTQYF.

This clonotype came up a few times. The rearrangement joins TRBV6-5 to TRBJ2-7; possible D gene TRBD1, 6 bases. The CDR3 loop spans 13 amino acids. V gave up 8 bases and J gave up 1 base, with 12 bases separating them. CDR1 MNHEY and CDR2 SVGAGI come from the germline V gene. The CDR3 DNA is TGTGCCAGCGGCAGGGGTTTATCCTACGAGCAGTACTTC. Translated: CASGRGLSYEQYF.